This TCR beta chain emerged from a study of T cells in Graves' hyperthyroidism and ophthalmopathy. The germline V and J ends were trimmed by 1 base and 1 base, with 10 bases remaining between them. Germline-derived CDR1 and CDR2 are DFQATT and SNEGSKA (reference sequence). The CDR3 is made up of 14 amino acids. Not enrolled were patients with uncontrolled infection, other autoimmune disease, pregnancy or lactation. PBMCs were derived from 7.5 to 10 ml fresh peripheral blood. Amplified TCR beta CDR3 regions derived from RNA transcripts. An initial round of RT-PCR targeting the TCR CDR3 relied on the HTBI primer set. TCRdb recomputed calls from the multiplex PCR reads with MiXCR, one row per CDR3 protein. The sample includes 450,000 to 600,000 distinct CDR3 sequences, 14% of them seen just once.

The sample comprised blood. This chain connects TRBV20-1 to TRBJ2-5, with TRBD2 as a possible D gene (5 bases). The receptor's source is a woman aged 40 to 50 with Graves' hyperthyroidism. The CDR3 sequence is CSARGIAIQETQYF. The CDR3 coding sequence is TGCAGTGCTAGAGGGATAGCGATCCAAGAGACCCAGTACTTC.